These 29 T cell receptor beta chains came from one sample sequenced in a study of cytomegalovirus exposure and HLA in healthy donors. The PCR had 60 Vbeta and 13 Jbeta primers. Data came from immunoSEQ multiplex PCR; TCRdb stores just in-frame clones and leaves some out. The repertoire holds 160,000 or so clones, with about 71% as singletons. The sequenced material came from PBMCs. The receptors derive from a woman aged 25-40 years in good health and CMV-seronegative.

The rearrangement uses TRBV10-3 and TRBJ1-1; unclear D gene. V was shortened by 2 bases and J by 1 base, with 8 bases between the two germline ends. The CDR3 runs to 14 residues. The germline V gene has CDR1 ENHRY and CDR2 SYGVKD. Here the CDR3 DNA reads TGTGCCATCAGTGAGAACGCAGGGAACACTGAAGCTTTCTTT. Amino acids: CAISENAGNTEAFF.

The V and J genes are TRBV19 and TRBJ2-2, with 7 bases lining up with TRBD2. Trimming took 3 bases from V and 0 from J; bases not matched to a gene: 7. Germline V CDR1 and CDR2: LNHDA, SQIVND (reference sequence). This CDR3 spans 17 amino acids. In nucleotides, the CDR3 is TGTGCCAGTAGTATTGCGTTGCGGGGGACGAACACCGGGGAGCTGTTTTTT. Protein product: CASSIALRGTNTGELFF.

This chain joins TRBV5-1 and TRBJ1-4; maybe TRBD1 (5 bases). Trimming shortened V by 1 base and J by 0 bases, and 16 bases separated the two germline ends. Germline V gene sequence: CDR1 SGHRS, CDR2 YFSETQ. CDR3 length equals 18 residues. The CDR3: CASSLSSGLYATNEKLFF. CDR3 DNA: TGCGCCAGCAGCTTGTCGTCGGGACTCTACGCAACTAATGAAAAACTGTTTTTT.

J is TRBJ2-3 and V is TRBV6-6; the D is unclear. The CDR3 has 14 residues. Trimming took 7 bases from V and 0 from J, leaving 11 bases between them. Germline-derived CDR1 and CDR2 are MNHNY and SVGAGI (reference sequence). CDR3 nucleotide sequence: TGTGCCAGCAATCCCCGCACTAGCACAGATACGCAGTATTTT. The encoded protein is CASNPRTSTDTQYF.

This sequence joins TRBV7-2 and TRBJ2-2; maybe TRBD2 (6 bases). Trimming left V 4 bases short and J 7 bases short, with 13 bases between. The CDR3 is 14 amino acids. CDR1 and CDR2 from the germline V gene are SGHTA and FQGNSA. CDR3 protein: CASSSRDLYGELFF. Written as DNA, the CDR3 is TGTGCCAGCAGCTCCCGGGACTTGTACGGGGAGCTGTTTTTT.

This clone has just a few counts. V and J are TRBV7-3 and TRBJ2-5, with 13 bases identical to TRBD2. This CDR3 has 16 residues. The J segment lost 2 bases and the V segment lost 4 bases, leaving 4 bases of the junction unmatched. CDR1 and CDR2 from the germline V gene are SGHTA and FQGTGA. The CDR3: CASSSGLAGAQETQYF. CDR3 DNA sequence: TGTGCCAGCAGCTCCGGACTAGCGGGGGCACAAGAGACCCAGTACTTC. Together with reference TRBV7-3 and TRBJ2-5, the CDR3 gives the full variable domain: GAGVSQTPSNKVTEKGKYVELRCDPISGHTALYWYRQSLGQGPEFLIYFQGTGAADDSGLPNDRFFAVRPEGSVSTLKIQRTERGDSAVYLCASSSGLAGAQETQYFGPGTRLLVL.

This clone was detected once. This rearrangement joins TRBV11-2 to TRBJ1-2; perhaps TRBD1 as D (5 bases). This CDR3 has 15 amino acids. Germline V gene data show CDR1 as SGHAT and CDR2 as FQNNGV. V lost 4 bases to trimming and J lost 5 bases, with 17 bases between them. CDR3 sequence (DNA): TGTGCCAGCAGCTGGGGAACAGGTGGGGTTTATGGCTACACCTTC. It specifies CASSWGTGGVYGYTF.

The chain employs TRBV7-3 and TRBJ2-2; TRBD1 is a possible D gene (5 bases). This CDR3 is built from 14 residues. The V end lost 6 bases, the J end lost 2 bases, and 10 bases lay between the germline ends. From germline, CDR1 is SGHTA and CDR2 FQGTGA. CDR3 sequence reads: CASRHDSNTGELFF. CDR3 DNA sequence: TGTGCCAGCAGACACGACAGCAACACCGGGGAGCTGTTTTTT.

The genes are TRBV9 and TRBJ2-2, with 10 bases matching TRBD1. Trimming at V came to 3 bases and at J to 3 bases, leaving 5 bases not matched to a gene. Germline CDR1 reads SGDLS; CDR2 reads YYNGEE. CDR3 size: 16 residues. As DNA, the CDR3 is TGTGCCAGCAGCGCACCGGGACAGGGGTACACCGGGGAGCTGTTTTTT. Translated: CASSAPGQGYTGELFF.

V usage is TRBV28 and J usage is TRBJ2-7; tentatively, D is TRBD2 (5 bases). V was cut by 7 bases and J by 5 bases, with 15 bases left in between. Germline CDR1 reads MDHEN; CDR2 reads SYDVKM. There are 13 residues in the CDR3. The CDR3, as DNA: TGTGCCAGCACCCGATCTAGCTTCAACGAGCAGTACTTC. Encoded protein: CASTRSSFNEQYF.

Concerning this clone: Other nucleotide sequences from this sample produce the same CDR3. The V and J genes are TRBV28 and TRBJ1-1; D gene ambiguous. Trimming removed 7 bases from V and 8 bases from J, with 17 bases in between. The CDR3 extends over 13 amino acids. The germline gives CDR1 MDHEN, CDR2 SYDVKM. The CDR3 reads CASTAGPSPEAFF. CDR3 nucleotides: TGTGCCAGCACGGCCGGGCCTAGCCCCGAAGCTTTCTTT.

The rearrangement links TRBV2 to TRBJ1-5; TRBD1 matches at 7 bases. CDR1 and CDR2 (germline): SNHLY, FYNNEI. V lost 4 bases to trimming and J lost 14 bases; unmatched junction nucleotides: 5. This CDR3 is 11 amino acids long. CDR3 amino acids: CASSVTGAEHF. CDR3 nucleotides: TGTGCCAGCAGTGTTACAGGGGCCGAGCATTTT.

This sequence joins TRBV4-1 and TRBJ2-5, with unresolved D. Trimming pared 1 base from V and 0 bases from J, leaving 6 bases between. The CDR3 contains 14 residues. Germline V lookup: CDR1 MGHRA, CDR2 YSYEKL. This CDR3 reads CASSQAYNQETQYF. In DNA form, the CDR3 reads TGCGCCAGCAGCCAAGCGTACAACCAAGAGACCCAGTACTTC.

The sample holds a few counts of this clone. V is TRBV4-1 and J is TRBJ1-2; 7 bases align to TRBD1. The length of the CDR3 is 15 residues. J lost 5 bases, V lost 1 base, and 7 bases had no gene match. Germline assignment: CDR1 MGHRA and CDR2 YSYEKL. The CDR3 coding sequence is TGCGCCAGCAGCCAAGGCTCGACAGGGTTATATGGCTACACCTTC. As protein: CASSQGSTGLYGYTF.

V and J are TRBV5-1 and TRBJ2-2, with 7 bases aligning to TRBD1. CDR1 is SGHRS and CDR2 is YFSETQ in the germline V gene. The CDR3 is 15 residues long. Unmatched junction bases numbered 5, after V lost 4 bases and J lost 2 bases. DNA of the CDR3: TGCGCCAGCAGCCTGGGACAGATCAACACCGGGGAGCTGTTTTTT. Translated: CASSLGQINTGELFF.

This chain joins TRBV4-2 and TRBJ2-1; the D gene is possibly TRBD1 (5 bases). The V gene lost 5 bases and the J gene lost 5 bases, with 7 bases spanning the gap. The CDR3 is 12 amino acids. Germline lookup yields CDR1 LGHNA and CDR2 YNFKEQ. In nucleotides, the CDR3 is TGTGCCAGCAGCAAGGACAACAATGAGCAGTTCTTC. This sequence encodes CASSKDNNEQFF.

The rearrangement uses TRBV18 and TRBJ2-7, with 9 bases fitting TRBD2. Germline V gene lookup returns CDR1 KGHSH and CDR2 LQKENI. V dropped 4 bases and J dropped 5; count of bases not matched to a gene: 6. The CDR3 totals 14 residues. As DNA, the CDR3 is TGTGCCAGCTCACGACCCGCGGGGGGGAACGAGCAGTACTTC. Its translation is CASSRPAGGNEQYF.

This clone appeared a single time. The chain is built from TRBV6-1 and TRBJ1-5, with D hard to call. V lost 2 bases and J 6 bases, leaving 20 bases between the germline ends. Germline CDR1 and CDR2: MNHNS and SASEGT. The CDR3 is 17 amino acids. The chain's CDR3 is CASSETSYSGVGQPQHF. CDR3 DNA: TGTGCCAGCAGTGAAACGTCGTACAGCGGGGTGGGTCAGCCCCAGCATTTT.

This clone was observed a few times. The sample holds other DNA sequences that translate to the same CDR3. V is TRBV5-1 and J is TRBJ1-1, with no clear D. Trimming shortened V by 0 bases and J by 1 base, and 10 bases separated the two germline ends. CDR1 and CDR2 (germline): SGHRS, YFSETQ. The CDR3 has 15 amino acids. The CDR3: CASSLVLRGNTEAFF. CDR3 bases: TGCGCCAGCAGCTTGGTTCTTCGCGGGAACACTGAAGCTTTCTTT. Full variable domain (rest looked up from reference TRBV5-1 and TRBJ1-1): KAGVTQTPRYLIKTRGQQVTLSCSPISGHRSVSWYQQTPGQGLQFLFEYFSETQRNKGNFPGRFSGRQFSNSRSEMNVSTLELGDSALYLCASSLVLRGNTEAFFGQGTRLTVV.

This chain links TRBV5-1 with TRBJ1-1; TRBD1 agrees at 7 bases. Per the germline V gene, CDR1 is SGHRS and CDR2 is YFSETQ. V lost 2 bases to trimming and J lost 5 bases; unmatched junction nucleotides: 3. The CDR3 length is 13 residues. CDR3 bases: TGCGCCAGCAGCTTTACAGGGGCAACTGAAGCTTTCTTT. Its protein is CASSFTGATEAFF.

The chain joins TRBV9 to TRBJ2-1, with D unclear. The germline V gene has CDR1 SGDLS and CDR2 YYNGEE. CDR3 length: 15 residues. V lost 4 bases to trimming and J lost 0 bases, with 11 bases between them. The CDR3 DNA reads TGTGCCAGCAGCCCAAACATTGGCTCCTACAATGAGCAGTTCTTC. This translates into CASSPNIGSYNEQFF.

V usage is TRBV6-6 and J usage is TRBJ2-5; the match to TRBD2 covers 8 bases. From germline, CDR1 is MNHNY and CDR2 SVGAGI (reference sequence). With 6 bases clipped from V and 5 bases from J, the junction kept 5 bases outside the gene matches. The CDR3 contains 13 residues. CDR3 sequence reads: CASRSGSLETQYF. CDR3 sequence (DNA): TGTGCCAGCAGAAGCGGGAGTCTGGAGACCCAGTACTTC.

The CDR3 is CASSSGLDYEQYF. The CDR3 nucleotides read TGTGCCAGCAGCTCTGGACTGGACTACGAGCAGTACTTC. The rearrangement uses TRBV7-7 and TRBJ2-7, with D perhaps TRBD2 (5 bases). This CDR3 has 13 amino acids. CDR1 is SSHAT and CDR2 is FNYEAQ in the germline V gene (reference sequence). The V end was cut by 4 bases, the J end by 3 bases, with 10 bases between.

The V and J genes are TRBV30 and TRBJ2-1; perhaps TRBD2 as D (6 bases). Germline V CDR1 and CDR2: GTSNPN, SVGIG (reference sequence). The V end was cut by 4 bases, the J end by 7 bases, with 14 bases between. The CDR3 totals 13 residues. CDR3 loop: CAWNRLVRNEQFF. The CDR3 nucleotides read TGTGCCTGGAACCGACTAGTCAGGAATGAGCAGTTCTTC. The whole variable domain, remainder taken from reference TRBV30 and TRBJ2-1, is SQTIHQWPATLVQPVGSPLSLECTVEGTSNPNLYWYRQAAGRGLQLLFYSVGIGQISSEVPQNLSASRPQDRQFILSSKKLLLSDSGFYLCAWNRLVRNEQFFGPGTRLTVL.

This chain connects TRBV7-3 to TRBJ2-3, with TRBD2 matching over 13 bases. After removal of 5 bases from V and 7 bases from J, the junction contained 3 bases not matched to a gene. This CDR3 comprises 14 residues. Looked up from germline, CDR1 is SGHTA and CDR2 is FQGTGA. The CDR3 loop reads CASSMTSGGNTQYF. In DNA form, the CDR3 reads TGTGCCAGCAGCATGACTAGCGGGGGGAATACGCAGTATTTT.

This clone was seen more than once but under ten times. The chain uses TRBV5-4 and TRBJ1-2; D is unclear. The V gene lost 4 bases and the J gene lost 4 bases, with 11 bases spanning the gap. Germline-derived CDR1 and CDR2 are SGHNT and YYREEE (reference sequence). CDR3 length: 13 amino acids. CDR3 DNA: TGTGCCAGCAGCCGGGAGGATACCTATGGCTACACCTTC. Its protein product is CASSREDTYGYTF. Drawing the rest from reference TRBV5-4 and TRBJ1-2, the complete variable domain is ETGVTQSPTHLIKTRGQQVTLRCSSQSGHNTVSWYQQALGQGPQFIFQYYREEENGRGNFPPRFSGLQFPNYSSELNVNALELDDSALYLCASSREDTYGYTFGSGTRLTVV.

The chain carries TRBV7-2 and TRBJ1-5; possible D gene TRBD1, 5 bases. Germline CDR1 reads SGHTA; CDR2 reads FQGNSA. The CDR3 sequence is 15 residues long. The V end lost 5 bases, the J end lost 4 bases, and 15 bases lay between the germline ends. The CDR3, as DNA: TGTGCCAGCAGCGCGGCGGGGGGTAATAATCAGCCCCAGCATTTT. It yields the protein CASSAAGGNNQPQHF.

The chain links TRBV5-5 to TRBJ1-5; TRBD1 agrees at 12 bases. After removal of 4 bases from V and 7 bases from J, the junction contained 9 bases not matched to a gene. The CDR3 spans 16 residues. Looked up from germline, CDR1 is SGHKS and CDR2 is YYEKEE (reference sequence). CDR3 residues: CASSRRGQGANQPQHF. For the CDR3, the DNA is TGTGCCAGCAGCAGAAGGGGACAGGGGGCTAACCAGCCCCAGCATTTT.

The chain is built from TRBV18 and TRBJ1-5, with TRBD1 identical over 9 bases. This CDR3 spans 19 amino acids. Germline loops: CDR1 KGHSH, CDR2 LQKENI. J lost 2 bases, V lost 3 bases, and 14 bases had no gene match. DNA of the CDR3: TGTGCCAGCTCACCGACAGGGGGGAGTGGTGTAGTAGGCAATCAGCCCCAGCATTTT. Translating gives CASSPTGGSGVVGNQPQHF.